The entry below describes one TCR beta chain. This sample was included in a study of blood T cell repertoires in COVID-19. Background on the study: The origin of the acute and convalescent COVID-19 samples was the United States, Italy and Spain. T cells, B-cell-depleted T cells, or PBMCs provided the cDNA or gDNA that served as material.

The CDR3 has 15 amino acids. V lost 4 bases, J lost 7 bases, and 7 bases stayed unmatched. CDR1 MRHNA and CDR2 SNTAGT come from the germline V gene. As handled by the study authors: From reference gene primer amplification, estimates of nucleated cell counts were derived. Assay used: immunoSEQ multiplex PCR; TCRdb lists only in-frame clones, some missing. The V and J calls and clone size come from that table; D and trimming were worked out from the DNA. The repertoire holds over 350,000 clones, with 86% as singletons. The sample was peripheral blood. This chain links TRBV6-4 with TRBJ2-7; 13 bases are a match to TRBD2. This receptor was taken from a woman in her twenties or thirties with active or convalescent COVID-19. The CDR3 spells CASSAGLAGVGEQYF. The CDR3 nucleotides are TGTGCCAGCAGTGCTGGACTAGCGGGAGTGGGGGAGCAGTACTTC.